Detailed here is one TCR beta chain. In germline, CDR1 is MNHEY, CDR2 SVGEGT. J was trimmed by 7 bases and V by 4 bases; bases with no gene match: 6. CDR3 size: 14 residues. These data belong to a study of blood T cell repertoires in COVID-19. Authors' processing steps: Reference gene primer amplification gave nucleated cell count estimates. Libraries were prepared by immunoSEQ multiplex PCR; TCRdb keeps only in-frame clonotypes and omits some of them. V and J calls and clone size are copied from that table; D and trimming were computed from the DNA. The sample contains fewer than 200,000 clones, around four fifths of which appear only once.

The chain combines TRBV6-2 or TRBV6-3 with TRBJ2-1; the match to TRBD2 covers 8 bases. The material sequenced was PBMCs or T cells enriched from blood (not recorded which). This clonotype was obtained from a woman between 50 and 59 years old who had recovered from COVID-19. The CDR3, as DNA: TGTGCCAGCAGTTCAAGCGGGAGTGTAAATGAGCAGTTCTTC. Its protein is CASSSSGSVNEQFF.